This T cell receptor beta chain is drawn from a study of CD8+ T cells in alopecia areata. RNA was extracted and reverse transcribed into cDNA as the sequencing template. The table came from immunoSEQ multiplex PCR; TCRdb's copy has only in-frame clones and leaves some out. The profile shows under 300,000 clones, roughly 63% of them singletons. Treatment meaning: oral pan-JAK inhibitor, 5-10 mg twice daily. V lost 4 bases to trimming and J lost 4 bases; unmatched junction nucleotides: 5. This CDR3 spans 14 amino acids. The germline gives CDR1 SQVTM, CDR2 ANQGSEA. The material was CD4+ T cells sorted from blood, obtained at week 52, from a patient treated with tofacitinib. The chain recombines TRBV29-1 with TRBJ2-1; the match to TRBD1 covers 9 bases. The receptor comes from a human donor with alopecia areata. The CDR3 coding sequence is TGCAGCGTTGCGGGACAGGGTTTATACAATGAGCAGTTCTTC. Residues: CSVAGQGLYNEQFF.